This T cell receptor beta chain came from a study of monozygotic twins with inflammatory bowel disease. CDR3 size: 13 residues. CDR1 and CDR2 (germline): SGHTA, FQGNSA. From its re-call of the 5' RACE reads, TCRdb lists each CDR3 protein once, without DNA. This sample carries 400,000 or so distinct CDR3 sequences, with 2.4% going to the ten biggest clones. The TCR was taken from a human donor with ulcerative colitis or Crohn's disease, or a healthy co-twin of an affected twin (not recorded which). Specimen: blood. V gene TRBV7-2 combines with J gene TRBJ2-1. This chain's CDR3 is CASSLSYSNEQFF.